This entry describes one T cell receptor beta chain. Its antigen is as yet unknown. This entry belongs to a study of OX40 agonist ivuxolimab in advanced cancers. Notes on the study in general: Dosing at 0.1 to 3.0 mg/kg was accompanied by clonal expansion of CD4+ and CD8+ blood T cells by week 6. On average, a greater number of expanded clones characterised CD8+ T cells relative to CD4+. Partial responders at 0.1-3.0 mg/kg had among the lowest clonal expansion.

Using immunoSEQ multiplex PCR, the repertoire was profiled, and TCRdb retains in-frame clones only, with some absent. Of 90,000 to 120,000 clones in the sample, 91% were seen once. The CDR3 totals 14 residues. The V gene's germline CDR1 is LNHNV and CDR2 YYDKDF (reference sequence). The V gene lost 0 bases and the J gene lost 7 bases, with 10 bases spanning the gap. The source is an adult with an advanced solid tumor such as melanoma, head and neck, liver or kidney cancer. The sequencing here drew on CD4+ or CD8+ T cells sorted from blood, taken in a trial of the OX40 agonist ivuxolimab. The chain recombines TRBV15 with TRBJ1-5; no firm D call. The CDR3 region has the DNA TGTGCCACCAGCAGAGAGGGCAGCAGACAGCCCCAGCATTTT. This translates into CATSREGSRQPQHF.